This T cell receptor beta chain was obtained from a study of cytomegalovirus exposure and HLA in healthy donors. Study outcomes and limitations: In vitro checks showed that three CMV-associated chains really do target CMV antigens. Cytomegalovirus association was listed for 164 TCR beta chains.

Clones were read by immunoSEQ multiplex PCR, and TCRdb kept only the in-frame ones, dropping some. The table shows roughly 80,000 clones, with approximately 93% occurring only once. CDR3 size: 12 residues. With 6 bases removed from V and 7 bases from J, the gap between germline ends came to 10 bases. Germline CDR1 reads WNHNN; CDR2 reads SYGVQD (reference sequence). A word on this clone: Its antigen is still unknown.

The source is a woman under 30 in good health and CMV-seronegative. The chain uses TRBV10-1 and TRBJ2-1; a weak D match, TRBD1 (6 bases). The sequenced material came from PBMCs. CDR3 in DNA: TGCGCCAGCAGCGCCGACAGGAATGAGCAGTTCTTC. Its protein is CASSADRNEQFF.